The T cell receptor (beta chain) described here comes from a study of control samples from healthy donors and cancer patients. Clones were read by immunoSEQ multiplex PCR, and TCRdb kept only the in-frame ones, dropping some. The sample lists 150,000 to 170,000 clones, around 96% occurring once. The sequencing input was blood. This clonotype originated in a middle-aged man in good health.

This CDR3 reads CASSLTVSGNTIYF. The CDR3 DNA sequence: TGTGCCAGCAGCCTGACGGTCTCTGGAAACACCATATATTTT. The J gene is TRBJ1-3, the V gene TRBV3-1 (or the pseudogene TRBV3-2); D ambiguous. Germline CDR1 LGHDT, CDR2 YNNKEL (reference sequence). The CDR3 length is 14 residues. V lost 4 bases, J lost 0 bases, and 7 bases lay in between.